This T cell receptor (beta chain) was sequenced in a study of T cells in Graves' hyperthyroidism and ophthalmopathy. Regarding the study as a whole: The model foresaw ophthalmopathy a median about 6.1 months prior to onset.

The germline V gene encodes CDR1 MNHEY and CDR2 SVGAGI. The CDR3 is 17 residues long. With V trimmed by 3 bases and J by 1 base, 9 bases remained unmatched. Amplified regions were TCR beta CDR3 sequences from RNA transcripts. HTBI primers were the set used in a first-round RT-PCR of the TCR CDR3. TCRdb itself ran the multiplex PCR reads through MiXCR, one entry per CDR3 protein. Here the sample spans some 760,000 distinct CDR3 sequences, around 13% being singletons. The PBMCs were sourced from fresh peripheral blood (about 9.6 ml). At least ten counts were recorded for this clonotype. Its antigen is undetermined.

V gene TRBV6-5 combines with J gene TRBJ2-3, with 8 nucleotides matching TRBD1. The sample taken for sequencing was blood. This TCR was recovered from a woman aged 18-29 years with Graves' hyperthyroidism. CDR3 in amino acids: CASSYNQGAPGTDTQYF. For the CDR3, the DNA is TGTGCCAGCAGTTATAACCAGGGGGCGCCTGGCACAGATACGCAGTATTTT.